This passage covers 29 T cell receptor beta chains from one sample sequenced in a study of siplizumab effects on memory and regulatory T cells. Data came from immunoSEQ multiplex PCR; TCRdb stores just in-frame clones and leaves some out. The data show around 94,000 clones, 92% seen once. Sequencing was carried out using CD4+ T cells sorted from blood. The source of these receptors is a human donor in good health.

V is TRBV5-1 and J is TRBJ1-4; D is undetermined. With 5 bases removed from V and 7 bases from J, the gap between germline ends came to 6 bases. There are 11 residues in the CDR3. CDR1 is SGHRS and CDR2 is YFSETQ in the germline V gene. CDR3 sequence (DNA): TGCGCCAGCAGGAAAGGTGAAAAACTGTTTTTT. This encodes CASRKGEKLFF.

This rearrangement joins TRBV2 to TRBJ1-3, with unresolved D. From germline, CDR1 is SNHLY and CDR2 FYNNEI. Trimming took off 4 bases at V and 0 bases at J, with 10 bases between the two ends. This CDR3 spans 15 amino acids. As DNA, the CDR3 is TGTGCCAGCAGTGGTGGCAGCTACTCTGGAAACACCATATATTTT. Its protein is CASSGGSYSGNTIYF. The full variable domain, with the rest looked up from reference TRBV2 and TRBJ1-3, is EPEVTQTPSHQVTQMGQEVILRCVPISNHLYFYWYRQILGQKVEFLVSFYNNEISEKSEIFDDQFSVERPDGSNFTLKIRSTKLEDSAMYFCASSGGSYSGNTIYFGEGSWLTVV.

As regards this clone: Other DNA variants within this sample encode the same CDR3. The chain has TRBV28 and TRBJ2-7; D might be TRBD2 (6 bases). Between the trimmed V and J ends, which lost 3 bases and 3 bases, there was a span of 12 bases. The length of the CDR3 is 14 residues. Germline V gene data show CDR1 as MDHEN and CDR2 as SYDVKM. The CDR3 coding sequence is TGTGCCAGCAGTTTTGGCGGGGCCTACTACGAGCAGTACTTC. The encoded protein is CASSFGGAYYEQYF.

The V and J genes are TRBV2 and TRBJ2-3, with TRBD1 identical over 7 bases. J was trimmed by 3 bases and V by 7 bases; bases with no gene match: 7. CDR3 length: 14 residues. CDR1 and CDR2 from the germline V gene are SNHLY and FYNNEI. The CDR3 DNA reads TGTGCCAGCAAAGGGACGACAGGGACAGATACGCAGTATTTT. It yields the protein CASKGTTGTDTQYF.

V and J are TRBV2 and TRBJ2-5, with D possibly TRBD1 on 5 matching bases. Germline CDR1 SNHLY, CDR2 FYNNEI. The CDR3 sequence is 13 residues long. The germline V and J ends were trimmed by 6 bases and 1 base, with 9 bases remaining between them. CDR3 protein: CASRDTAQETQYF. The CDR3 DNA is TGTGCCAGCAGGGACACCGCCCAAGAGACCCAGTACTTC.

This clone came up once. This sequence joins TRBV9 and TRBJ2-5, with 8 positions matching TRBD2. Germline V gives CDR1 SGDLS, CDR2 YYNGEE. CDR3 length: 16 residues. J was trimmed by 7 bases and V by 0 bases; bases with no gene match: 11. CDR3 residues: CASSVDPGGQKGTQYF. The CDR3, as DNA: TGTGCCAGCAGCGTAGATCCGGGAGGGCAGAAAGGGACCCAGTACTTC.

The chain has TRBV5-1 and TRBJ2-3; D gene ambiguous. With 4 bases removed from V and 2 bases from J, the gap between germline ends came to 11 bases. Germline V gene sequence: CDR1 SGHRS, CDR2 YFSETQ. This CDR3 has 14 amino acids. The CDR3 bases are TGCGCCAGCAGCCTCACACCCTACACAGATACGCAGTATTTT. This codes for CASSLTPYTDTQYF.

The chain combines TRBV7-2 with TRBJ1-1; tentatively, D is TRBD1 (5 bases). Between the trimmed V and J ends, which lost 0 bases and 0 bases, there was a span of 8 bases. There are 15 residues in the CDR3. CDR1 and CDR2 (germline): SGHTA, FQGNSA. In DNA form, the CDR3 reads TGTGCCAGCAGCTTAGCGTGGGGGGTGAACACTGAAGCTTTCTTT. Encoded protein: CASSLAWGVNTEAFF.

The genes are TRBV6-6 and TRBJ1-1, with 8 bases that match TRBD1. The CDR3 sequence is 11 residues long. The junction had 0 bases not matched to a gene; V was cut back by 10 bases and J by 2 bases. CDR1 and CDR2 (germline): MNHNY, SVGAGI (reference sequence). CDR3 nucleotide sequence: TGTGCCACAGGGGGCAACACTGAAGCTTTCTTT. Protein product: CATGGNTEAFF.

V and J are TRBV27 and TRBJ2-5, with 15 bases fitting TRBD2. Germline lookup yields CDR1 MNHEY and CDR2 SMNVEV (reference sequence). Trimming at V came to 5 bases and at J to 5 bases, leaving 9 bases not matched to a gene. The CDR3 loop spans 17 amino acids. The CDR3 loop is CASSPRTSGRVGETQYF. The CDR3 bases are TGTGCCAGCAGTCCCCGGACTAGCGGGAGGGTTGGGGAGACCCAGTACTTC.

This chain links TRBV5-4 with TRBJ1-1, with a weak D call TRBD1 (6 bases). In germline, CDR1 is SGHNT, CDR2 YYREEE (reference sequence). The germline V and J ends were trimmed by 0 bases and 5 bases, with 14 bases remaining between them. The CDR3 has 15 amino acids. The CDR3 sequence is CASSLGGGGRTEAFF. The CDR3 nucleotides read TGTGCCAGCAGCTTGGGGGGAGGGGGACGGACTGAAGCTTTCTTT.

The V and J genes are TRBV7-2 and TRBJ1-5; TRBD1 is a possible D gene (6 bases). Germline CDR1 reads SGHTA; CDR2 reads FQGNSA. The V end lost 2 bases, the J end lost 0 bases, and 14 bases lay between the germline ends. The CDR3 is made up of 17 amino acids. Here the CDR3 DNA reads TGTGCCAGCAGCTTATTGGGCAGGGGAAATAGCAATCAGCCCCAGCATTTT. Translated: CASSLLGRGNSNQPQHF.

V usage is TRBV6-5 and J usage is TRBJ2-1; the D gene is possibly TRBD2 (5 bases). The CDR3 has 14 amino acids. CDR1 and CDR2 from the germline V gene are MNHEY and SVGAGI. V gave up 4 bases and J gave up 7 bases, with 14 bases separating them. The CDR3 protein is CASSSPGIINEQFF. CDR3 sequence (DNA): TGTGCCAGCAGTTCACCGGGGATCATTAATGAGCAGTTCTTC.

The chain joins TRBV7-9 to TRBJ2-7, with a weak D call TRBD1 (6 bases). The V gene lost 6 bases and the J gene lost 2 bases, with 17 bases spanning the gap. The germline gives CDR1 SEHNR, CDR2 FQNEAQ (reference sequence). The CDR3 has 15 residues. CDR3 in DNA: TGTGCCAGCAGGGAAGAGGGGACATCAGCCTACGAGCAGTACTTC. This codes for CASREEGTSAYEQYF.

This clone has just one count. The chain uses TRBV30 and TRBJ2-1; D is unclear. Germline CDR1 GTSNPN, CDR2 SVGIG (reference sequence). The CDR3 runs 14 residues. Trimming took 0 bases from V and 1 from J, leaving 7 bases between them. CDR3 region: CAWSVRASYNEQFF. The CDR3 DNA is TGTGCCTGGAGTGTAAGGGCGTCCTACAATGAGCAGTTCTTC.

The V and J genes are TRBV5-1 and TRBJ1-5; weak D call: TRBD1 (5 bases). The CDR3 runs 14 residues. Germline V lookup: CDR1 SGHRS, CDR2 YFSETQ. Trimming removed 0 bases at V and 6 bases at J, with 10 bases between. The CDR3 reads CASSLDGGSQPQHF. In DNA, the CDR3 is TGCGCCAGCAGCTTGGATGGGGGAAGTCAGCCCCAGCATTTT.

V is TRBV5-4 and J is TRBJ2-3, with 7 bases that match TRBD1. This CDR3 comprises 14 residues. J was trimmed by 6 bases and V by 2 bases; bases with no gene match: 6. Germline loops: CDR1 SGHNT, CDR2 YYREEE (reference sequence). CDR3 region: CASSFDRAGDTQYF. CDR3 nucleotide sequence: TGTGCCAGCAGCTTCGACAGGGCCGGGGATACGCAGTATTTT.

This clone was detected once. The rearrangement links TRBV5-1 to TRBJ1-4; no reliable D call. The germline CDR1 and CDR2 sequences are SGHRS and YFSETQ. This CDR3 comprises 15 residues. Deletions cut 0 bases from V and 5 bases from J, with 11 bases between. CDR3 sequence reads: CASSLVVGRNEKLFF. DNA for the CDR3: TGCGCCAGCAGCTTGGTGGTGGGAAGAAATGAAAAACTGTTTTTT.

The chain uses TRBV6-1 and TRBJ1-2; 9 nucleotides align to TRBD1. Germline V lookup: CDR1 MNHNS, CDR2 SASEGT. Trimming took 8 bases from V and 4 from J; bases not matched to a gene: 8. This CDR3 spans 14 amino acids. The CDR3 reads CASASDRGPYGYTF. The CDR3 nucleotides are TGTGCCAGCGCTTCGGACAGGGGACCCTATGGCTACACCTTC.

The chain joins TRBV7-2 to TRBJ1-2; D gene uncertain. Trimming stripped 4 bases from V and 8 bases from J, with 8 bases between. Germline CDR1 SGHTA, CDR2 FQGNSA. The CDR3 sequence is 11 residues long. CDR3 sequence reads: CASSYAGGYTF. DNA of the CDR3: TGTGCCAGCAGCTATGCGGGAGGCTACACCTTC. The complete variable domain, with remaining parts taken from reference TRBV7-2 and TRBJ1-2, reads GAGVSQSPSNKVTEKGKDVELRCDPISGHTALYWYRQSLGQGLEFLIYFQGNSAPDKSGLPSDRFSAERTGGSVSTLTIQRTQQEDSAVYLCASSYAGGYTFGSGTRLTVV.

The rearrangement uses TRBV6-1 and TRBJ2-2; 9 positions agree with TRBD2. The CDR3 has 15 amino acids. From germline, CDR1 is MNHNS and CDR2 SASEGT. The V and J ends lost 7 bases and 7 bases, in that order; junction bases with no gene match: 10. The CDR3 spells CASKGVAGVDGELFF. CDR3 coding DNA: TGTGCCAGCAAGGGAGTAGCGGGAGTGGACGGGGAGCTGTTTTTT.

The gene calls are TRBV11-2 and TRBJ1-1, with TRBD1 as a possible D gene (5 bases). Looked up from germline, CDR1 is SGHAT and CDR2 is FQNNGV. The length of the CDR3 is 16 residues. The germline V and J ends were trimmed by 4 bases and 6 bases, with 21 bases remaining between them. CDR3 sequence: CASSSHGMVSGAEAFF. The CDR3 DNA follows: TGTGCCAGCAGCTCTCATGGGATGGTCTCGGGGGCTGAAGCTTTCTTT.

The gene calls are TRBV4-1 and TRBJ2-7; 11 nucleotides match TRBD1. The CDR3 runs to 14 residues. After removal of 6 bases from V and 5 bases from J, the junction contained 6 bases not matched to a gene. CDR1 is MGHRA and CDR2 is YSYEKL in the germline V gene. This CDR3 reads CASRGTGGKDEQYF. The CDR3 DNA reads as TGCGCCAGCAGAGGGACAGGGGGAAAGGACGAGCAGTACTTC.

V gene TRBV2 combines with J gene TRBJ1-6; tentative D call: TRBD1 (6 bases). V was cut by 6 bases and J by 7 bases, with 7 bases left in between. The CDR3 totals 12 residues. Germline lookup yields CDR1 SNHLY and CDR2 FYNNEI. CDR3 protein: CASSDRNSPLHF. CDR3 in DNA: TGTGCCAGCAGCGACAGGAATTCACCCCTCCACTTT.

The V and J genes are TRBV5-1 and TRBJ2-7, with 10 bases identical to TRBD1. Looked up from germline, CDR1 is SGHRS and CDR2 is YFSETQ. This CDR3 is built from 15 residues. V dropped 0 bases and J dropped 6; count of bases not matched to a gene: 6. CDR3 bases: TGCGCCAGCAGCTTGGCGGAGACAGGGGGCCCCGAGCAGTACTTC. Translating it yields CASSLAETGGPEQYF. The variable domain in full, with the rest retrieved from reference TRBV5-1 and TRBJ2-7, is KAGVTQTPRYLIKTRGQQVTLSCSPISGHRSVSWYQQTPGQGLQFLFEYFSETQRNKGNFPGRFSGRQFSNSRSEMNVSTLELGDSALYLCASSLAETGGPEQYFGPGTRLTVT.

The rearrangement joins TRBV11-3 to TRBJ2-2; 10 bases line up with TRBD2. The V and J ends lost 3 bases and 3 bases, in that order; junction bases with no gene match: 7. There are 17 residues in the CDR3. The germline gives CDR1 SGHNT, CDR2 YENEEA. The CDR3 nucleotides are TGTGCCAGCAGCTTGAGCGGGAGGGCCCTGGACACCGGGGAGCTGTTTTTT. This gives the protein CASSLSGRALDTGELFF. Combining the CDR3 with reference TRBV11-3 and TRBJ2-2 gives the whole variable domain EAGVVQSPRYKIIEKKQPVAFWCNPISGHNTLYWYLQNLGQGPELLIRYENEEAVDDSQLPKDRFSAERLKGVDSTLKIQPAELGDSAVYLCASSLSGRALDTGELFFGEGSRLTVL.

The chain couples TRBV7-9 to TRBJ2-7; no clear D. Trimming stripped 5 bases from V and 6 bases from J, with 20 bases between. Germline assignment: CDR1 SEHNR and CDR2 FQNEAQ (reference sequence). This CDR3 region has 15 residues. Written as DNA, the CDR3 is TGTGCCAGCAGCGGAACGGGTACCATTTCTCGCGAGCAGTACTTC. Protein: CASSGTGTISREQYF.

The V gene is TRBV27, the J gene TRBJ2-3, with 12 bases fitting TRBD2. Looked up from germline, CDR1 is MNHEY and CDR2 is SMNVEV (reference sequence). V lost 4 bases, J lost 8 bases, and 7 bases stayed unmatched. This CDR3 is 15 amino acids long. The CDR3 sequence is CASSSRLAGAATQYF. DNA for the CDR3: TGTGCCAGCAGTTCCCGACTAGCGGGAGCGGCTACGCAGTATTTT.

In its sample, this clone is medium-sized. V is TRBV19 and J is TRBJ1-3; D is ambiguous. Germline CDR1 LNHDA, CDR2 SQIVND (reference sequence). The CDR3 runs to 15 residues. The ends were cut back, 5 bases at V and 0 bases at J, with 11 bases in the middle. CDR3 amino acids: CASSAAAGSGNTIYF. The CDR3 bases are TGTGCCAGTAGTGCAGCAGCCGGCTCTGGAAACACCATATATTTT.